The 14 T cell receptor beta chains presented below share a single source sample, sequenced in a study of OX40 agonist ivuxolimab in advanced cancers. Libraries came from the immunoSEQ multiplex PCR assay. The table comes from immuneACCESS by way of TCRdb, which keeps in-frame sequences with V and J called. Part of the clones is missing from these tables; in studies checked, under half for an unresolved V gene and the rest for unknown reasons. Within this sample are about 26,000 clones, with more than 80% of them counted one time only. Of the sample, 34% is held by the ten largest clones. This sample comprised CD4+ or CD8+ T cells sorted from blood, obtained in a trial of the OX40 agonist ivuxolimab. These receptors came from an adult with an advanced solid tumor such as melanoma, head and neck, liver or kidney cancer.

The rearrangement uses TRBV28 and TRBJ2-5; 10 bases map to TRBD2. The V gene end was trimmed by 3 bases and the J gene end by 0 bases; junction bases not matched to a gene: 7. CDR3 size: 17 residues. Per germline, CDR1 MDHEN and CDR2 SYDVKM. This chain's CDR3 is CASSLWTSGMYQETQYF. In DNA, the CDR3 is TGTGCCAGCAGTTTGTGGACTAGCGGAATGTACCAAGAGACCCAGTACTTC.

The chain couples TRBV4-3 to TRBJ2-2, with D tentatively TRBD1 or TRBD2 (5 bases each). V lost 4 bases, J lost 0 bases, and 9 bases lay in between. From germline, CDR1 is LGHNA and CDR2 YSLEER. The CDR3 covers 15 residues. CDR3 bases: TGCGCCAGCAGCCCGGGACGTTCGAACACCGGGGAGCTGTTTTTT. It is translated as CASSPGRSNTGELFF.

This sequence joins TRBV5-4 and TRBJ1-4; 12 bases match TRBD1. The CDR3 consists of 16 residues. Germline V gene sequence: CDR1 SGHNT, CDR2 YYREEE (reference sequence). V trimming: 4 bases; J trimming: 5 bases; junction bases outside the gene matches: 6. The CDR3 DNA sequence: TGTGCCAGCAGCACCGGGACAGGGGGCGCAAATGAAAAACTGTTTTTT. This gives the protein CASSTGTGGANEKLFF.

The chain combines TRBV29-1 with TRBJ2-1, with D perhaps matching TRBD2 (6 bases). The CDR3 contains 12 residues. V shed 6 bases and J shed 5 bases, with 11 bases lying between them. Germline V gene data show CDR1 as SQVTM and CDR2 as ANQGSEA. The CDR3 sequence: CSVDGGDNEQFF. For the CDR3, the DNA is TGCAGCGTCGACGGGGGTGACAATGAGCAGTTCTTC.

This clone was seen once. The gene calls are TRBV6-5 and TRBJ1-1, with no clear D. The CDR3 is made up of 14 amino acids. The germline V and J ends were trimmed by 5 bases and 3 bases, with 13 bases remaining between them. In germline, CDR1 is MNHEY, CDR2 SVGAGI. CDR3: CASSEEILDTEAFF. DNA for the CDR3: TGTGCCAGCAGTGAAGAGATCCTGGACACTGAAGCTTTCTTT.

The chain recombines TRBV9 with TRBJ2-5, with D possibly TRBD2 on 7 matching bases. Germline V gene data show CDR1 as SGDLS and CDR2 as YYNGEE. The CDR3 length is 16 residues. Trimming took 4 bases from V and 2 from J, leaving 18 bases between them. CDR3 nucleotide sequence: TGTGCCAGCAGCCCGGAGAGGGGGGGACTTCAAGAGACCCAGTACTTC. Translating it yields CASSPERGGLQETQYF. Combining the CDR3 with reference TRBV9 and TRBJ2-5 gives the whole variable domain DSGVTQTPKHLITATGQRVTLRCSPRSGDLSVYWYQQSLDQGLQFLIQYYNGEERAKGNILERFSAQQFPDLHSELNLSSLELGDSALYFCASSPERGGLQETQYFGPGTRLLVL.

The V call is TRBV29-1, the J call TRBJ2-7, with D tentatively TRBD1 (5 bases). Germline V CDR1 and CDR2: SQVTM, ANQGSEA. Trimming shortened V by 7 bases and J by 3 bases, and 10 bases separated the two germline ends. The CDR3 is made up of 11 amino acids. The CDR3 reads CSAGQGYEQYF. CDR3 in DNA: TGCAGCGCCGGGCAGGGCTACGAGCAGTACTTC.

The chain combines TRBV27 with TRBJ2-1, with D possibly TRBD1 on 5 matching bases. CDR3 length: 16 residues. Trimming took 6 bases from V and 0 from J, leaving 15 bases between them. Germline V gives CDR1 MNHEY, CDR2 SMNVEV (reference sequence). Here the CDR3 reads CASRDDSSSSYNEQFF. The CDR3, as DNA: TGTGCCAGCAGAGACGACAGTTCCAGCTCCTACAATGAGCAGTTCTTC.

J is TRBJ2-1 and V is TRBV7-3; D uncertain. The CDR3 runs 17 residues. With 2 bases removed from V and 0 bases from J, the gap between germline ends came to 14 bases. Germline-derived CDR1 and CDR2 are SGHTA and FQGTGA. The CDR3 is CASSLDFPLSSYNEQFF. CDR3 nucleotide sequence: TGTGCCAGCAGCTTAGATTTCCCGCTAAGCTCCTACAATGAGCAGTTCTTC.

The J gene is TRBJ2-1, the V gene TRBV7-9; the D is unclear. Germline lookup yields CDR1 SEHNR and CDR2 FQNEAQ (reference sequence). V was cut by 6 bases and J by 0 bases, with 12 bases left in between. CDR3 length equals 15 residues. CDR3 residues: CASSLHLGSYNEQFF. The CDR3 coding sequence is TGTGCCAGCAGTCTCCATTTAGGCTCCTACAATGAGCAGTTCTTC. Full variable domain (remainder filled in from reference TRBV7-9 and TRBJ2-1): DTGVSQNPRHKITKRGQNVTFRCDPISEHNRLYWYRQTLGQGPEFLTYFQNEAQLEKSRLLSDRFSAERPKGSFSTLEIQRTEQGDSAMYLCASSLHLGSYNEQFFGPGTRLTVL.

The chain carries TRBV19 and TRBJ2-1; D might be TRBD2 (5 bases). There are 11 residues in the CDR3. V gave up 3 bases and J gave up 12 bases, with 9 bases separating them. CDR1 is LNHDA, CDR2 SQIVND, per germline (reference sequence). The CDR3 loop reads CASSMGVPQFF. For the CDR3, the DNA is TGTGCCAGTAGTATGGGAGTCCCGCAGTTCTTC.

The rearrangement joins TRBV27 to TRBJ2-2; D is possibly TRBD1 or TRBD2 (5 bases each). The CDR3 is made up of 15 amino acids. Per the germline V gene, CDR1 is MNHEY and CDR2 is SMNVEV (reference sequence). Trimming cost V 5 bases and J 5 bases, with 15 bases left between them. CDR3 amino acids: CASSSPARGTGELFF. The CDR3 DNA reads as TGTGCCAGCAGTAGTCCTGCGAGGGGTACCGGGGAGCTGTTTTTT.

This chain uses TRBV28 with TRBJ2-7; D is possibly TRBD1 or TRBD2 (5 bases each). The CDR3 contains 15 residues. Germline V CDR1 and CDR2: MDHEN, SYDVKM. V was pared by 4 bases and J by 0 bases, with 13 bases between. Here the CDR3 DNA reads TGTGCCAGCAGTTCCCGGTGGGGGAGCTCCTACGAGCAGTACTTC. It encodes CASSSRWGSSYEQYF.

This chain joins TRBV5-5 and TRBJ1-4, with 7 bases that match TRBD1. The CDR3 covers 14 residues. The germline V gene encodes CDR1 SGHKS and CDR2 YYEKEE (reference sequence). V lost 2 bases, J lost 6 bases, and 4 bases stayed unmatched. The DNA for the CDR3 is TGTGCCAGCAGCTTCGGACAGGTTGATGAAAAACTGTTTTTT. This encodes CASSFGQVDEKLFF.